These 3 T cell receptor beta chains were sequenced from one sample in a study of cytotoxic CD8 clonotypes in ibrutinib-treated CLL. TCRdb keeps only in-frame clones here, not all; method: immunoSEQ multiplex PCR. The sample includes more than 150,000 clones, over 55% seen only once; the top ten take 13%. The sequences come from PBMCs, collected after 24 months of ibrutinib treatment. These TCRs come from a human donor with chronic lymphocytic leukemia.

This clone is a singleton in its sample. This chain connects TRBV2 to TRBJ1-2, with D maybe TRBD1 (6 bases). The length of the CDR3 is 13 residues. Germline V CDR1 and CDR2: SNHLY, FYNNEI. V was cut by 7 bases and J by 4 bases, with 13 bases left in between. CDR3 nucleotides: TGTGCCAGCAATCAGGGGAGAGGCTATGGCTACACCTTC. Its translation is CASNQGRGYGYTF.

This chain links TRBV10-3 with TRBJ2-5; 7 bases agree with TRBD2. This CDR3 has 13 amino acids. V shed 7 bases and J 0 bases; nucleotides not matched to a gene: 2. Per germline, CDR1 ENHRY and CDR2 SYGVKD. CDR3 in DNA: TGTGCCATCATGGGGGGGTACCAAGAGACCCAGTACTTC. The encoded protein is CAIMGGYQETQYF.

The rearrangement uses TRBV6-1 and TRBJ1-1; tentative D call: TRBD1 (5 bases). The V gene lost 11 bases and the J gene lost 2 bases, with 15 bases spanning the gap. Germline CDR1 and CDR2: MNHNS and SASEGT. The CDR3 is 13 residues long. CDR3 amino acids: CASQTGVNTEAFF. The CDR3 bases are TGTGCCTCTCAAACGGGGGTTAACACTGAAGCTTTCTTT.